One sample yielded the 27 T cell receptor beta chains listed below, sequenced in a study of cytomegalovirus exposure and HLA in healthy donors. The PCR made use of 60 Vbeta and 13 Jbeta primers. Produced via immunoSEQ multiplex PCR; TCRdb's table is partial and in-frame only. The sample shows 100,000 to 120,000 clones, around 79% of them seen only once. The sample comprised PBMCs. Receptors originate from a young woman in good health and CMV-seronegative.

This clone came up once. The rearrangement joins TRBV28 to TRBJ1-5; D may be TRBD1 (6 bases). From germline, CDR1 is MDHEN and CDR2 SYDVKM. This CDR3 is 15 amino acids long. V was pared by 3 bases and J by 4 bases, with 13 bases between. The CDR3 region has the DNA TGTGCCAGCAGTTTCCAGGGGATGGGAAATCAGCCCCAGCATTTT. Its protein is CASSFQGMGNQPQHF.

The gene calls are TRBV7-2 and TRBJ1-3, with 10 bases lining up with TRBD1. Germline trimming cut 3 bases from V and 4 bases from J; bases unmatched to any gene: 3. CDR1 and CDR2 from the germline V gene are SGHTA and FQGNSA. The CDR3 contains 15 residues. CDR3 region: CASSFDRGPGNTIYF. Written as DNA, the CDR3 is TGTGCCAGCAGCTTCGACAGGGGGCCCGGAAACACCATATATTTT.

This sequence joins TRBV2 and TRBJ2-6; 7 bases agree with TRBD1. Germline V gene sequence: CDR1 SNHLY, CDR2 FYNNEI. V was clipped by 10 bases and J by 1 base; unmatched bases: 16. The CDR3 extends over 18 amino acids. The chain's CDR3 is CANGGAGGVLSGANVLTF. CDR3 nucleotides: TGTGCCAATGGTGGGGCAGGGGGAGTCCTTTCTGGGGCCAACGTCCTGACTTTC.

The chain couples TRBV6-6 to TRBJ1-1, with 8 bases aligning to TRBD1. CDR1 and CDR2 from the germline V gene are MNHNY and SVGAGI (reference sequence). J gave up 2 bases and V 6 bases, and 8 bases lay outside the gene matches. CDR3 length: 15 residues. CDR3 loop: CASRPNRGRNTEAFF. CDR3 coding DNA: TGTGCCAGCAGGCCTAACAGGGGGAGAAACACTGAAGCTTTCTTT.

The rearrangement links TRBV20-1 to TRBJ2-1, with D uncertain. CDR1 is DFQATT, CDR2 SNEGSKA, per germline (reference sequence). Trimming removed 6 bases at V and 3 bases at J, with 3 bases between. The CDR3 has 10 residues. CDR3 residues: CSAIYNEQFF. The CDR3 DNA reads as TGCAGTGCCATCTACAATGAGCAGTTCTTC.

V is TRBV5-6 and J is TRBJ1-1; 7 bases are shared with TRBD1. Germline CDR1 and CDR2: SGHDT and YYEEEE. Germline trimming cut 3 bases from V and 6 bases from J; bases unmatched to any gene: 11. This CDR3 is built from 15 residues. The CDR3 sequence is CASSWVTGFPAEAFF. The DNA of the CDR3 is TGTGCCAGCAGCTGGGTGACAGGGTTCCCCGCTGAAGCTTTCTTT.

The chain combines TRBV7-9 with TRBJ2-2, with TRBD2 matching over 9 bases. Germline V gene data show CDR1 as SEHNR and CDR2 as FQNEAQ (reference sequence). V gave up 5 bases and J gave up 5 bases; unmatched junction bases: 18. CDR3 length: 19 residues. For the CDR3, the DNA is TGTGCCAGCAGCCCCCTCTCGTTGCGGGAGGGCCTAGGGACCGGGGAGCTGTTTTTT. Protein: CASSPLSLREGLGTGELFF.

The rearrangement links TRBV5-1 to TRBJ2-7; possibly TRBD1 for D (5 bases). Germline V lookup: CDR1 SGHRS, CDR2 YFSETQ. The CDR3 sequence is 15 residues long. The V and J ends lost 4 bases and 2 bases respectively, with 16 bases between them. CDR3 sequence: CASSPFLDIAYEQYF. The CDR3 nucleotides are TGCGCCAGCAGCCCTTTTTTGGACATAGCCTACGAGCAGTACTTC.

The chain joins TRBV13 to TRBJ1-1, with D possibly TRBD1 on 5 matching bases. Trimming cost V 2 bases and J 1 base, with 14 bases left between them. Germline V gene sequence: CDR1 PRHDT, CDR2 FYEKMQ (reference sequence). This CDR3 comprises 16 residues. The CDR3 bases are TGTGCCAGCAGCTTAAACCCAGACAGCCCGAACACTGAAGCTTTCTTT. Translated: CASSLNPDSPNTEAFF.

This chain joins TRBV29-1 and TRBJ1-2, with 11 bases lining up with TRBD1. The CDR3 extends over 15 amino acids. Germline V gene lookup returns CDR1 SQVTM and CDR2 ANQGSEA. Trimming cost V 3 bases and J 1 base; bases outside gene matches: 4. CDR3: CSVETGTGGNYGYTF. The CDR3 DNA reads TGCAGCGTTGAGACCGGGACAGGGGGTAACTATGGCTACACCTTC.

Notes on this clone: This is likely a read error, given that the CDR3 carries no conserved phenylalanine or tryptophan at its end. Here the CDR3 reads CASSQDHRTGSEAFV. DNA for the CDR3: TGCGCCAGCAGCCAAGATCACAGGACCGGCTCTGAAGCTTTCGTT. V is TRBV4-3 and J is TRBJ1-1; the D gene is possibly TRBD1 (5 bases). The length of the CDR3 is 15 residues. Trimming cost V 0 bases and J 6 bases, with 14 bases left between them. From germline, CDR1 is LGHNA and CDR2 YSLEER.

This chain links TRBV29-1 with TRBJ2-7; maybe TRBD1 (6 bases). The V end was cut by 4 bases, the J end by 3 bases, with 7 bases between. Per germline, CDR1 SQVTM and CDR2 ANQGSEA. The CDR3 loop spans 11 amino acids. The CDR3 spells CSVVDSYEQYF. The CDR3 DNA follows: TGCAGCGTTGTGGACAGCTACGAGCAGTACTTC.

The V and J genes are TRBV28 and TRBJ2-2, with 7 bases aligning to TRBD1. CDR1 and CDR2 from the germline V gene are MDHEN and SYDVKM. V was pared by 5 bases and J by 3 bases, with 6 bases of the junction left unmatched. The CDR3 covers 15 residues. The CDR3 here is CASSIDRVDTGELFF. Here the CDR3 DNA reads TGTGCCAGCAGTATAGACAGGGTCGACACCGGGGAGCTGTTTTTT. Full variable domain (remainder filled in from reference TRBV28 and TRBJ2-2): DVKVTQSSRYLVKRTGEKVFLECVQDMDHENMFWYRQDPGLGLRLIYFSYDVKMKEKGDIPEGYSVSREKKERFSLILESASTNQTSMYLCASSIDRVDTGELFFGEGSRLTVL.

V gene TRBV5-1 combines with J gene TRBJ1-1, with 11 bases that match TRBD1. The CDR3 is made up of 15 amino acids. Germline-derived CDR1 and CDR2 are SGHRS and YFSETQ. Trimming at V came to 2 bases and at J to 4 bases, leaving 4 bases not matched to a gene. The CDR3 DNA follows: TGCGCCAGCAGCTTCCCCGGGACAGGGGGCACTGAAGCTTTCTTT. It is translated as CASSFPGTGGTEAFF.

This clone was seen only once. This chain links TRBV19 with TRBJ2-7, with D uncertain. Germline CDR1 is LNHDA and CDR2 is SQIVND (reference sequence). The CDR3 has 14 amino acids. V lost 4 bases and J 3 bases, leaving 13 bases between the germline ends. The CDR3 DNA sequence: TGTGCCAGTAGTACGGGTCCATCCAGCTACGAGCAGTACTTC. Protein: CASSTGPSSYEQYF. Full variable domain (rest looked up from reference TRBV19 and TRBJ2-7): DGGITQSPKYLFRKEGQNVTLSCEQNLNHDAMYWYRQDPGQGLRLIYYSQIVNDFQKGDIAEGYSVSREKKESFPLTVTSAQKNPTAFYLCASSTGPSSYEQYFGPGTRLTVT.

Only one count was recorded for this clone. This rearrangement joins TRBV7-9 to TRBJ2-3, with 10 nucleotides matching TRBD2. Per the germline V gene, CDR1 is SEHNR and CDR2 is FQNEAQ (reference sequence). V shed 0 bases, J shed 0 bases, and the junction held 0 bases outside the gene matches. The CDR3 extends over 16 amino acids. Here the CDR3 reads CASSLATSGSTDTQYF. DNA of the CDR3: TGTGCCAGCAGCTTAGCGACTAGCGGGAGCACAGATACGCAGTATTTT. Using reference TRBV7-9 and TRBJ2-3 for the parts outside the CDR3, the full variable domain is DTGVSQNPRHKITKRGQNVTFRCDPISEHNRLYWYRQTLGQGPEFLTYFQNEAQLEKSRLLSDRFSAERPKGSFSTLEIQRTEQGDSAMYLCASSLATSGSTDTQYFGPGTRLTVL.

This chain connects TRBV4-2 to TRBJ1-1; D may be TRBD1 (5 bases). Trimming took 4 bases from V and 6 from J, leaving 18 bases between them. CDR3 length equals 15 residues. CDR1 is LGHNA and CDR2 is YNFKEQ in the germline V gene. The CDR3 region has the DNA TGTGCCAGCAGCCTTTTCGGCGGGGCGTCAGCTGAAGCTTTCTTT. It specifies CASSLFGGASAEAFF.

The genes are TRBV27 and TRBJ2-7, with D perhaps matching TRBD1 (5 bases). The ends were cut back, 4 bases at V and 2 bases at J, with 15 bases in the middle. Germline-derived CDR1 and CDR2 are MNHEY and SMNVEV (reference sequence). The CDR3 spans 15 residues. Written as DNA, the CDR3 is TGTGCCAGCAGTTATTCGGCAGACAGAGCCTACGAGCAGTACTTC. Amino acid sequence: CASSYSADRAYEQYF.

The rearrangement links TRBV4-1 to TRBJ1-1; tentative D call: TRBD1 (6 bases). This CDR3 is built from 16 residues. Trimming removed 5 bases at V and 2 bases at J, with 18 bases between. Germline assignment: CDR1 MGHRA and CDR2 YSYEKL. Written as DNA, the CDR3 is TGCGCCAGCAGCAAATTGCCCGGGACACCTAACACTGAAGCTTTCTTT. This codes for CASSKLPGTPNTEAFF.

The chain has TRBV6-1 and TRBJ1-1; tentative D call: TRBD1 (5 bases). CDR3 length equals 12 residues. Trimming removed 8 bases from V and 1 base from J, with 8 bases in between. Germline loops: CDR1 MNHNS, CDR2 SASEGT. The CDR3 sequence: CASSGQNTEAFF. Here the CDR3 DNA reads TGTGCCAGCTCAGGGCAGAACACTGAAGCTTTCTTT.

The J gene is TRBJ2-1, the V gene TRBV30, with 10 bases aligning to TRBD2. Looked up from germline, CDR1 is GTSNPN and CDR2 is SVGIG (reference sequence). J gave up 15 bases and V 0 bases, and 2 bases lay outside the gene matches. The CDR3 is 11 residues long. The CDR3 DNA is TGTGCCTGGAGTGTGCAGCGGGGGGGGTTCTTC. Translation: CAWSVQRGGFF. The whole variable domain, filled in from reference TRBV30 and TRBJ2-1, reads SQTIHQWPATLVQPVGSPLSLECTVEGTSNPNLYWYRQAAGRGLQLLFYSVGIGQISSEVPQNLSASRPQDRQFILSSKKLLLSDSGFYLCAWSVQRGGFFGPGTRLTVL.

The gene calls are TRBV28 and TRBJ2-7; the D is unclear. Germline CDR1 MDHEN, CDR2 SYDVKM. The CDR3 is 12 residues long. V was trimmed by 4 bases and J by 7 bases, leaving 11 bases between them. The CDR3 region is CASSSLTREQYF. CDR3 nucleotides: TGTGCCAGCAGTTCCCTTACGCGGGAGCAGTACTTC.

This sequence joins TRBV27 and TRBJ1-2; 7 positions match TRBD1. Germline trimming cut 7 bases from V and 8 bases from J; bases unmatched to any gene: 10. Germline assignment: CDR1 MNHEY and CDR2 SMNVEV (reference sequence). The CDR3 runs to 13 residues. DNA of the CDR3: TGTGCCAGCAAACAAAGGGGGCAGGAGGGCTACACCTTC. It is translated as CASKQRGQEGYTF.

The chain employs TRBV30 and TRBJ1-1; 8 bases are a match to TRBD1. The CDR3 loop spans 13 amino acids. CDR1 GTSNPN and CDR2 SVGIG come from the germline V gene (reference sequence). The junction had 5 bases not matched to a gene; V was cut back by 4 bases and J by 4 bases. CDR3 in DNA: TGTGCCTGGACGGGACAGGTAATCACTGAAGCTTTCTTT. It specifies CAWTGQVITEAFF.

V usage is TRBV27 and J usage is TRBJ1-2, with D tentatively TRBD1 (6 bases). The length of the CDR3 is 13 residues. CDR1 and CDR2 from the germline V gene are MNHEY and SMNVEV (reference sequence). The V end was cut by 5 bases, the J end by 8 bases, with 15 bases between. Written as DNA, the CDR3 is TGTGCCAGCAGTCCAGGGGTCGCGAAAGGCTACACCTTC. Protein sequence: CASSPGVAKGYTF.

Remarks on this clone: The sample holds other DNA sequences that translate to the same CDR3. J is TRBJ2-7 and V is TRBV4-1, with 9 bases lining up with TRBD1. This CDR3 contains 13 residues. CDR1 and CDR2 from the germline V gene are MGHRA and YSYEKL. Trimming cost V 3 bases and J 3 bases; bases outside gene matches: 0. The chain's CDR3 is CASSQDRGYEQYF. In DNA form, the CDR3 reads TGCGCCAGCAGCCAGGACAGGGGCTACGAGCAGTACTTC.

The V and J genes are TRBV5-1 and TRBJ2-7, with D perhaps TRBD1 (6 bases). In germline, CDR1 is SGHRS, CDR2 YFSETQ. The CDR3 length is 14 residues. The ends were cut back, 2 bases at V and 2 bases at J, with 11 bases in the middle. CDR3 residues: CASSFDRSAYEQYF. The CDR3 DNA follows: TGCGCCAGCAGCTTTGACAGGTCCGCCTACGAGCAGTACTTC.